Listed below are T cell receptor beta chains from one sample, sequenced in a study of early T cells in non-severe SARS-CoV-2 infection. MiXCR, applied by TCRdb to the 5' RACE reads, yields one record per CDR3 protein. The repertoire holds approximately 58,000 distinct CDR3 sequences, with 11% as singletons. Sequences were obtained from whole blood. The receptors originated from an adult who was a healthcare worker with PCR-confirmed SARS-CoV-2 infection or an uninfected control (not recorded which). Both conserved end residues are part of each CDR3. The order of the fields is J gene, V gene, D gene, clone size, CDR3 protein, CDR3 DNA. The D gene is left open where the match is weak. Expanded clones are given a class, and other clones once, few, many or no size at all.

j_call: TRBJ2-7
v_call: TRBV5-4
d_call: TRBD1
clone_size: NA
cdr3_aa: CASTMGQGVREQYF
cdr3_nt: TGTGCCAGCACCATGGGACAGGGTGTTCGCGAGCAGTACTTC

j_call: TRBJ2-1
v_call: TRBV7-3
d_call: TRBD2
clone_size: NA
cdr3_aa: CASSLSMLAEDEQFF
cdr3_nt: TGTGCCAGCAGCTTAAGTATGCTAGCGGAAGATGAGCAGTTCTTC

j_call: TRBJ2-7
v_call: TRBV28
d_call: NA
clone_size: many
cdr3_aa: CASSLYDSYEQYF
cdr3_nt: TGTGCCAGCAGTTTATATGACTCCTACGAGCAGTACTTC

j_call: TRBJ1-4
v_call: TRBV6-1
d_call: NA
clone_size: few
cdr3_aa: CASSTQQGANEKLFF
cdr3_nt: TGTGCCAGCAGTACCCAACAGGGTGCTAATGAAAAACTGTTTTTT

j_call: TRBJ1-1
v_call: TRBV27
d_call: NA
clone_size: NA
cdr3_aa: CASRGQVTEAFF
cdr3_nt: TGTGCCAGCAGGGGGCAGGTCACTGAAGCTTTCTTT

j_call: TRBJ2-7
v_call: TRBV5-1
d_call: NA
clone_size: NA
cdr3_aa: CASSPQSGSEQYF
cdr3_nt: TGCGCCAGCAGCCCACAATCTGGGAGCGAGCAGTACTTC

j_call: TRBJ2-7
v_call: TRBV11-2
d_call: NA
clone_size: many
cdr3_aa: CASSLGSIVRSPSYEQYF
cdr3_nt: TGTGCCAGCAGCTTAGGGAGCATAGTCAGGTCCCCCTCCTACGAGCAGTACTTC

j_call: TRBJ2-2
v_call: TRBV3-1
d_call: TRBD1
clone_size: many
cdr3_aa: CASRAGTGAGELFF
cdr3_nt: TGTGCCAGCAGGGCCGGGACAGGGGCCGGGGAGCTGTTTTTT

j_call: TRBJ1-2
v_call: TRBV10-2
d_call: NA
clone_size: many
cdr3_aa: CASSESGQTYGYTF
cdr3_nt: TGCGCCAGCAGTGAGTCGGGGCAGACCTATGGCTACACCTTC

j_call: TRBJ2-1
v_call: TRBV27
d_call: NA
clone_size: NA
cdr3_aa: CASSPAAGTLLYEQFF
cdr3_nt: TGTGCCAGCAGTCCCGCTGCCGGGACTCTACTCTATGAGCAGTTCTTC

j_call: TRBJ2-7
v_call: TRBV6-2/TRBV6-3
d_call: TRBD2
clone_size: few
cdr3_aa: CASTPSGLAGYYEQYF
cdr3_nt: TGTGCCAGCACCCCATCGGGACTAGCGGGTTACTACGAGCAGTACTTC

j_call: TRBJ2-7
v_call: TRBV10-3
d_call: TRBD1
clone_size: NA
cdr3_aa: CAISRQGTSYEQYF
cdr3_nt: TGTGCCATCAGTAGACAGGGAACTTCCTACGAGCAGTACTTC

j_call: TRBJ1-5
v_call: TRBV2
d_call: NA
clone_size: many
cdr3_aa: CASSPDRLHNQPQHF
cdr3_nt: TGTGCCAGCAGTCCAGACAGGTTACACAATCAGCCCCAGCATTTT

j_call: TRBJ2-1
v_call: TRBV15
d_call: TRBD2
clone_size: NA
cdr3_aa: CATSRGGRAFNEQFF
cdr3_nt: TGTGCCACCAGCAGAGGCGGGAGGGCCTTCAATGAGCAGTTCTTC

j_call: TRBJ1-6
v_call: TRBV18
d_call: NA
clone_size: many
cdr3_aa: CASSPRERNSPLHF
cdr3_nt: TGTGCCAGCTCACCTAGAGAGAGGAATTCACCCCTCCACTTT

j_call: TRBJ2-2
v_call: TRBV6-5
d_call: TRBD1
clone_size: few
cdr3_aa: CASSAGQGWAGELFF
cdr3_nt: TGTGCCAGCAGTGCCGGACAGGGTTGGGCCGGGGAGCTGTTTTTT